This is a list of T cell receptor beta chains from one sample in a study of blood T cells in healthy people across ages. MiXCR, run by TCRdb on the 5' RACE reads, gives a single entry per CDR3 protein. This sample has approximately 790,000 distinct CDR3 sequences, with approximately 59% found just once. The sequenced material came from blood. These receptors all come from a man aged 30 to 45 in good health. Each CDR3 is given with its conserved first and last residue. D genes are given only for firm matches. The listing skips clone size in some rows; elsewhere it reads once, few, many or a size class.

D	J	V	size	CDR3	DNA
-	TRBJ2-1	TRBV5-1	-	CASSLAGREDNEQFF	TGCGCCAGCAGCTTGGCCGGTAGAGAGGACAATGAGCAGTTCTTC
-	TRBJ2-3	TRBV3-1	-	CASSQARGASTDTQYF	TGTGCCAGCAGCCAAGCCAGGGGGGCTAGCACAGATACGCAGTATTTT
-	TRBJ2-2	TRBV7-2	-	CASRRVPHTGELFF	TGTGCCAGCAGGCGTGTCCCCCACACCGGGGAGCTGTTTTTT
-	TRBJ2-1	TRBV3-1	-	CASSQLSGKTQFF	TGTGCCAGCAGCCAATTATCAGGAAAGACCCAGTTCTTC
-	TRBJ2-2	TRBV6-4	-	CASSDDREMAGELFF	TGTGCCAGCAGTGACGATAGGGAGATGGCCGGGGAGCTGTTTTTT
TRBD2	TRBJ2-2	TRBV9	-	CASRRTSVGELFF	TGTGCCAGCAGAAGGACTAGTGTCGGGGAGCTGTTTTTT
-	TRBJ2-4	TRBV4-1	few	CASSQTTLAKNIQYF	TGCGCCAGCAGCCAGACGACATTAGCCAAAAACATTCAGTACTTC
TRBD2	TRBJ2-1	TRBV6-2/TRBV6-3	-	CASSDFGLAGYEQFF	TGTGCCAGCAGTGACTTCGGACTAGCGGGGTATGAGCAGTTCTTC
TRBD1	TRBJ2-7	TRBV7-2	-	CASSPEGTVSYEQYF	TGTGCCAGCAGCCCAGAGGGGACAGTAAGCTACGAGCAGTACTTC
TRBD2	TRBJ2-7	TRBV9	few	CASSVETTGGTYEQYF	TGTGCCAGCAGCGTAGAGACCACCGGGGGGACCTACGAGCAGTACTTC
TRBD1	TRBJ2-3	TRBV27	few	CASSLGTGGNTDTQYF	TGTGCCAGCAGTTTAGGGACAGGGGGCAATACAGATACGCAGTATTTT
-	TRBJ2-1	TRBV4-2	-	CASSQEAYNEQFF	TGTGCCAGCAGCCAAGAGGCTTACAATGAGCAGTTCTTC
-	TRBJ2-5	TRBV7-2	-	CASSLGRTQYF	TGTGCCAGCAGCCTAGGAAGGACCCAGTACTTC
-	TRBJ2-7	TRBV4-2	-	CASSQGDSRTYRVYEQYF	TGTGCCAGCAGCCAAGGTGATAGCAGGACTTACCGCGTGTACGAGCAGTACTTC
-	TRBJ1-6	TRBV20-1	-	CSARDRQAANSPLHF	TGCAGTGCCAGAGATCGGCAGGCCGCTAATTCACCCCTCCACTTT
-	TRBJ2-5	TRBV9	-	CASSVDGAGRETQYF	TGTGCCAGCAGCGTAGATGGGGCCGGGCGGGAGACCCAGTACTTC
TRBD2	TRBJ2-6	TRBV4-2	-	CASSQEEAGAGANVLTF	TGTGCCAGCAGCCAGGAAGAGGCGGGGGCTGGGGCCAACGTCCTGACTTTC
-	TRBJ2-7	TRBV4-3	-	CASSMALGGPTYEQYF	TGCGCCAGCAGCATGGCTCTCGGAGGGCCGACCTACGAGCAGTACTTC